The 15 T cell receptor beta chains below all came from one sample that was sequenced in a study of molecular identifiers for immune sequencing clone quantification. TCRdb ran MiXCR on the PCR reads and lists one entry per CDR3 protein. Found here are around 460,000 distinct CDR3 sequences, about 26% of them singletons; the top ten hold just over 0.75%. Sequencing was carried out using naive CD8+ T cells from blood, with Jurkat cell RNA spiked in. Subset meaning: FACS-sorted CD8+CD4-CCR7+CD45RA+ naive T cells. These receptors were taken from a human donor in good health. Some libraries in this study had Jurkat cell RNA spiked in.

This clonotype has just a few counts. The gene calls are TRBV7-2 and TRBJ2-7; 7 bases are shared with TRBD2. CDR3 length: 15 amino acids. After removal of 3 bases from V and 2 bases from J, the junction contained 7 bases not matched to a gene. The V gene's germline CDR1 is SGHTA and CDR2 FQGNSA. The CDR3 DNA reads as TGTGCCAGCAGCTTTCATCTAGCGGAGGCCTACGAGCAGTACTTC. Amino acids: CASSFHLAEAYEQYF.

The chain joins TRBV6-5 to TRBJ2-3; 8 nucleotides align to TRBD2. Looked up from germline, CDR1 is MNHEY and CDR2 is SVGAGI. The CDR3 sequence is 16 residues long. The trim removed 2 bases at V and 0 bases at J, leaving 4 bases unmatched. This CDR3 is CASSYALAGSTDTQYF. The CDR3 DNA reads as TGTGCCAGCAGTTACGCCTTAGCGGGGAGCACAGATACGCAGTATTTT.

This clonotype was observed a few times. The chain carries TRBV5-1 and TRBJ2-6; no clear D. V was shortened by 7 bases and J by 4 bases, with 6 bases between the two germline ends. The CDR3 sequence is 12 residues long. The germline V gene has CDR1 SGHRS and CDR2 YFSETQ. CDR3 DNA sequence: TGCGCCAGCGCCCGGGGGGCCAACGTCCTGACTTTC. Translated: CASARGANVLTF.

Of note for this clonotype: One end of the junction is discordant with germline, which a read error may explain. J is TRBJ2-5 and V is TRBV7-9; D is ambiguous. The CDR3 loop spans 15 amino acids. Looked up from germline, CDR1 is SEHNR and CDR2 is FQNEAQ (reference sequence). CDR3 region: CASSLSYGVAETRYF. The CDR3 nucleotides read TGTGCCAGCAGCTTATCCTACGGAGTAGCCGAGACCCGGTACTTC.

This clonotype was picked up a small number of times. The gene calls are TRBV20-1 and TRBJ2-2, with 10 bases aligning to TRBD1. There are 15 residues in the CDR3. The J segment lost 4 bases and the V segment lost 6 bases, leaving 8 bases of the junction unmatched. Germline V gives CDR1 DFQATT, CDR2 SNEGSKA (reference sequence). CDR3 in amino acids: CSARGQGLGTGELFF. For the CDR3, the DNA is TGCAGTGCCCGGGGACAGGGGTTAGGCACCGGGGAGCTGTTTTTT.

This clonotype came up a few times. V and J are TRBV19 and TRBJ2-2; D is possibly TRBD2 (5 bases). CDR1 is LNHDA and CDR2 is SQIVND in the germline V gene (reference sequence). Deletions cut 5 bases from V and 4 bases from J, with 14 bases between. This CDR3 spans 15 amino acids. CDR3 amino acids: CASSPGWGGTGELFF. The CDR3 DNA is TGTGCCAGTAGTCCGGGGTGGGGTGGCACCGGGGAGCTGTTTTTT.

This clonotype was detected ten times or more. V gene TRBV6-2 or TRBV6-3 combines with J gene TRBJ2-7; tentative D call: TRBD1 (6 bases). Germline V gene data show CDR1 as MNHEY and CDR2 as SVGEGT. The CDR3 extends over 13 amino acids. V was clipped by 5 bases and J by 2 bases, with 10 bases between them. Here the CDR3 DNA reads TGTGCCAGCAGTCCAGGGGCCCCCTACGAGCAGTACTTC. Translated, it gives CASSPGAPYEQYF.

This clonotype has just one count. An end of the junction does not agree with germline; a read error may underlie this. This chain uses TRBV12-3 or TRBV12-4 with TRBJ2-1, with 7 bases identical to TRBD1. The CDR3 sequence is 15 residues long. This CDR3 is CAGSSGQPSYNEQFF. CDR3 nucleotides: TGTGCCGGCAGTTCGGGACAGCCATCCTACAATGAGCAGTTCTTC.

CDR3 coding DNA: TGCGCCAGCAGCCCGGAGGGGGCGTATACTGAAGCTTTCTTT. Its protein is CASSPEGAYTEAFF. The V gene is TRBV10-2, the J gene TRBJ1-1, with TRBD1 matching 7 bases. This CDR3 is 14 amino acids long. With V trimmed by 6 bases and J by 5 bases, 9 bases remained unmatched. Germline CDR1 reads WSHSY; CDR2 reads SAAADI.

In regard to this clonotype: Since a much larger clone is just one base distant, this may be a read error. The V call is TRBV5-6, the J call TRBJ1-1; possible D gene TRBD1, 5 bases. The CDR3 consists of 15 residues. The germline CDR1 and CDR2 sequences are SGHDT and YYEEEE. The CDR3 spells CDSCRDAPGRTEAFF. CDR3 DNA sequence: TGTGACAGCTGCCGGGACGCTCCCGGACGTACTGAAGCTTTCTTT. The whole variable domain, remainder taken from reference TRBV5-6 and TRBJ1-1, is DAGVTQSPTHLIKTRGQQVTLRCSPKSGHDTVSWYQQALGQGPQFIFQYYEEEERQRGNFPDRFSGHQFPNYSSELNVNALLLGDSALYLCDSCRDAPGRTEAFFGQGTRLTVV.

As for this clonotype: This clone may be a read error of a much larger clone one base away. This sequence joins TRBV6-2 or TRBV6-3 and TRBJ1-5; D unresolved. From germline, CDR1 is MNHEY and CDR2 SVGEGT. The CDR3 contains 16 residues. Here the CDR3 DNA reads TGTGCCAGCATCGACGAGGACGGGGATAGCAAACAGCCCCAGCATTTT. The encoded protein is CASIDEDGDSKQPQHF.

This clonotype was counted at least ten times. This chain uses TRBV4-3 with TRBJ2-5, with a weak D call TRBD2 (6 bases). The V end was cut by 2 bases, the J end by 0 bases, with 10 bases between. CDR3 size: 15 residues. Germline CDR1 LGHNA, CDR2 YSLEER. The CDR3 loop reads CASSQRLAYQETQYF. The CDR3 nucleotides read TGCGCCAGCAGCCAACGCCTAGCGTACCAAGAGACCCAGTACTTC.

This clonotype was counted at least ten times. V gene TRBV30 combines with J gene TRBJ2-6; the D gene could be TRBD1 or TRBD2 (5 bases each). CDR3 size: 15 residues. Trimming removed 5 bases at V and 0 bases at J, with 11 bases between. Germline CDR1 reads GTSNPN; CDR2 reads SVGIG (reference sequence). Here the CDR3 reads CAWLAGTSGANVLTF. DNA for the CDR3: TGTGCCTGGTTGGCAGGGACCTCTGGGGCCAACGTCCTGACTTTC.

Comments on this clonotype: This sequence may be a read error, since a much larger clone differs from it by one base. CDR3 sequence (DNA): TGTGCCAGCGGCCCCATTGGGAGCACAGATACGCAGTATTTT. It codes for CASGPIGSTDTQYF. This rearrangement joins TRBV7-9 to TRBJ2-3; D unclear. The CDR3 is 14 residues long. Germline CDR1 and CDR2: SEHNR and FQNEAQ (reference sequence). V lost 8 bases and J 0 bases, leaving 12 bases between the germline ends. The full variable domain, completed using reference TRBV7-9 and TRBJ2-3, is DTGVSQNPRHKITKRGQNVTFRCDPISEHNRLYWYRQTLGQGPEFLTYFQNEAQLEKSRLLSDRFSAERPKGSFSTLEIQRTEQGDSAMYLCASGPIGSTDTQYFGPGTRLTVL.

As concerns this clonotype: The junction departs from germline at one end; a sequencing error may be responsible. V gene TRBV28 combines with J gene TRBJ2-5; D not certain. Germline CDR1 MDHEN, CDR2 SYDVKM. The CDR3 has 13 amino acids. The chain's CDR3 is CASSFGPQEIQYF. CDR3 nucleotides: TGTGCCAGCAGTTTTGGCCCACAAGAGATCCAGTACTTC.